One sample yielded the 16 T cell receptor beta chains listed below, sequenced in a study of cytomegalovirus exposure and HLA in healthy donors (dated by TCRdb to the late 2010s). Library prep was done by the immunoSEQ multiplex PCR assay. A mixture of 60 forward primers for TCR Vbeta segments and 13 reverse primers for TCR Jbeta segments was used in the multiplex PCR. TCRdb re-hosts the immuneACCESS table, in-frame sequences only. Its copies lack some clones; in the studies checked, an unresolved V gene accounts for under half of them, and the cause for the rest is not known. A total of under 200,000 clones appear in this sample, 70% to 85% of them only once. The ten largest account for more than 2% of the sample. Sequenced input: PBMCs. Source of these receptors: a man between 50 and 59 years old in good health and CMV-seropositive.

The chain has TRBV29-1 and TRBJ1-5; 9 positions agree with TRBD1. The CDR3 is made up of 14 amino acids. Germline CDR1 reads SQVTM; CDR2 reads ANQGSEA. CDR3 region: CRVPGQGVNQPQHF. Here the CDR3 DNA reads TGCAGAGTTCCGGGACAGGGAGTTAATCAGCCCCAGCATTTT.

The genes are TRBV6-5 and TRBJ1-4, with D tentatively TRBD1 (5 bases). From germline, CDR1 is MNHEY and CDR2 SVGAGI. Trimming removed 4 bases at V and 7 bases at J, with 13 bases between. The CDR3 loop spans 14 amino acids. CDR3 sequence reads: CASSFTGVSEKLFF. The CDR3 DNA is TGTGCCAGCAGTTTTACAGGTGTAAGTGAAAAACTGTTTTTT.

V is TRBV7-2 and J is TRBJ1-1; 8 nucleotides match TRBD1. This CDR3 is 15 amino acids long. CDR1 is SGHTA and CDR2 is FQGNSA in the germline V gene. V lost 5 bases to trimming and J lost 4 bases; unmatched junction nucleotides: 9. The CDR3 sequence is CASSQGDRSPTEAFF. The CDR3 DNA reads TGTGCCAGCAGCCAAGGGGACAGGTCGCCCACTGAAGCTTTCTTT.

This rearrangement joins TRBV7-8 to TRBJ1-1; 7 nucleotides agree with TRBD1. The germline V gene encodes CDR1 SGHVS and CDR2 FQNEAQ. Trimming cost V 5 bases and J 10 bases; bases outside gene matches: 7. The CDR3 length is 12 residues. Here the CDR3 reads CASSLRQGRAFF. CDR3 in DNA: TGTGCCAGCAGCCTAAGACAGGGTCGAGCTTTCTTT.

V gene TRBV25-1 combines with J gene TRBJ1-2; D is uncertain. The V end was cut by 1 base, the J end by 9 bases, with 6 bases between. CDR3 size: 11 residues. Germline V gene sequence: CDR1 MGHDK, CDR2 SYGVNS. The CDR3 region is CASSESFSYTF. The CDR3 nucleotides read TGTGCCAGCAGTGAATCCTTTAGCTACACCTTC.

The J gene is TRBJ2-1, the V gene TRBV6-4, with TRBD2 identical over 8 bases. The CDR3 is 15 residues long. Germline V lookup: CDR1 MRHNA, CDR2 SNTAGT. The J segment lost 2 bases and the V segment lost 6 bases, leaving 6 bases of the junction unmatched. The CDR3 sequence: CASSPGRGAYNEQFF. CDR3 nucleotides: TGTGCCAGCAGCCCCGGGCGGGGGGCCTACAATGAGCAGTTCTTC.

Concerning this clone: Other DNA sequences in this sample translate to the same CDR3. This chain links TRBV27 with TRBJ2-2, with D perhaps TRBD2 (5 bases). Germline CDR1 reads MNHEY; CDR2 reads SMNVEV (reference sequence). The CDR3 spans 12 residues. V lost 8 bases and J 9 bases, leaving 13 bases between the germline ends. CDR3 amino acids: CASSSRGRELFF. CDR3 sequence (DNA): TGTGCCAGCTCTTCCCGGGGAAGGGAGCTGTTTTTT.

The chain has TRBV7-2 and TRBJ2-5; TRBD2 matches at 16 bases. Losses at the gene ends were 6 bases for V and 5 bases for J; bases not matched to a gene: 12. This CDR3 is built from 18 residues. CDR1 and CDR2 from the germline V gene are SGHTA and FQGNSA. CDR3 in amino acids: CASSRGGLAGGQHETQYF. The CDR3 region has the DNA TGTGCCAGCAGTCGAGGGGGACTAGCGGGGGGGCAACATGAGACCCAGTACTTC.

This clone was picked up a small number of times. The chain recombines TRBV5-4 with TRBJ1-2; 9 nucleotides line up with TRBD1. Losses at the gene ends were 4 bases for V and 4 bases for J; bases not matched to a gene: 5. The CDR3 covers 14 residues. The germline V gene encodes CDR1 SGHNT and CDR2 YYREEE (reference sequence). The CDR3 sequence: CASSPGQGTYGYTF. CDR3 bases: TGTGCCAGCAGCCCGGGACAGGGTACCTATGGCTACACCTTC.

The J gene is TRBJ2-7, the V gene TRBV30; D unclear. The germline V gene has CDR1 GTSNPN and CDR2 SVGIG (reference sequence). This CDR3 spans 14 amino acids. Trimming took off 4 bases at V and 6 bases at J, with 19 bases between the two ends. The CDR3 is CAWNPQVPLGEQYF. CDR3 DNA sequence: TGTGCCTGGAACCCCCAGGTACCACTCGGCGAGCAGTACTTC.

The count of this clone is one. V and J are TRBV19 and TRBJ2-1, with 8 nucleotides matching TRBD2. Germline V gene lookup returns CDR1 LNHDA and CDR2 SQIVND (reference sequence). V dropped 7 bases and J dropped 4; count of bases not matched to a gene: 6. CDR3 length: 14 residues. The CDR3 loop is CASKRGLEYNEQFF. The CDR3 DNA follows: TGTGCCAGTAAGCGGGGGCTTGAATACAATGAGCAGTTCTTC.

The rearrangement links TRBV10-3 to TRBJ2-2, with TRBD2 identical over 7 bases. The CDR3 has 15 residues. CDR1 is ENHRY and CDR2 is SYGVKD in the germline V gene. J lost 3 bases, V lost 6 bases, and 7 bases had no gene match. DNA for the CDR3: TGTGCCATCAGCGTACCGGGGGGTTACACCGGGGAGCTGTTTTTT. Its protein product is CAISVPGGYTGELFF.

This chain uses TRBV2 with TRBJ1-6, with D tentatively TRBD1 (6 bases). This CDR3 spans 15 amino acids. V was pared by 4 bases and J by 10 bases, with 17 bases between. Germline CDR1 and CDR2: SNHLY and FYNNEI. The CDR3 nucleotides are TGTGCCAGCAGTGGGGGGACACTGGATGGCTCACCCCTCCACTTT. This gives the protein CASSGGTLDGSPLHF.

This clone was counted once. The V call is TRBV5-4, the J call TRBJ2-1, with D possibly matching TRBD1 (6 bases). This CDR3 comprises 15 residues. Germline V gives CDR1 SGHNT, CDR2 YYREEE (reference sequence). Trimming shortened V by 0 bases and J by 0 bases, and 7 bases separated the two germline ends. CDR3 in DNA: TGTGCCAGCAGCTTGGGGACAGACTCCTACAATGAGCAGTTCTTC. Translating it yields CASSLGTDSYNEQFF.

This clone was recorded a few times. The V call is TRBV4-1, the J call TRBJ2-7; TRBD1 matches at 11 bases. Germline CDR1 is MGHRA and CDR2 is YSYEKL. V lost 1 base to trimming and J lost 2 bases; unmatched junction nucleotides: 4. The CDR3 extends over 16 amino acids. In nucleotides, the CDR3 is TGCGCCAGCAGCCAAGTCGCGGGACAGGGGGCCTACGAGCAGTACTTC. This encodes CASSQVAGQGAYEQYF.

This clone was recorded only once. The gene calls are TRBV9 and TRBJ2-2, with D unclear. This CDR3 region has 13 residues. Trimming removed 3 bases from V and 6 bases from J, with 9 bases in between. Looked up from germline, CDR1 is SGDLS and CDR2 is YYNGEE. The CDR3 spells CASSAFSPGELFF. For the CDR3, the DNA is TGTGCCAGCAGCGCCTTCTCTCCCGGGGAGCTGTTTTTT.